The 18 T cell receptor beta chains in this list originate from one sample, sequenced in a study of lymphopenia after photon versus proton radiotherapy. Method: immunoSEQ multiplex PCR; TCRdb's copy keeps in-frame clones and lacks some. The profile shows about 55,000 clones, 70% to 85% of them singletons. The material sequenced was peripheral blood, taken from a patient treated with proton-based radiotherapy. These receptors originate from a man aged 55 to 70 with pancreatic cancer.

This clone has a single count. The J gene is TRBJ1-2, the V gene TRBV29-1; TRBD1 matches at 8 bases. This CDR3 region has 14 residues. The junction had 7 bases not matched to a gene; V was cut back by 3 bases and J by 4 bases. Germline CDR1 SQVTM, CDR2 ANQGSEA. The CDR3 here is CSVDRGQGFYGYTF. The CDR3 DNA sequence: TGCAGCGTTGACAGAGGACAGGGCTTCTATGGCTACACCTTC.

This clone was detected only a few times. The genes are TRBV6-6 and TRBJ2-1, with unresolved D. CDR1 and CDR2 (germline): MNHNY, SVGAGI (reference sequence). The CDR3 is 12 amino acids. The V end lost 5 bases, the J end lost 6 bases, and 8 bases lay between the germline ends. This chain's CDR3 is CASSLGINEQFF. The CDR3 DNA reads TGTGCCAGCAGTCTTGGCATCAATGAGCAGTTCTTC.

This sequence joins TRBV5-6 and TRBJ1-4; 7 bases line up with TRBD1. Germline assignment: CDR1 SGHDT and CDR2 YYEEEE. Germline trimming cut 3 bases from V and 13 bases from J; bases unmatched to any gene: 12. The CDR3 totals 14 residues. The CDR3 sequence: CASSSNQDRLGLFF. The CDR3 region has the DNA TGTGCCAGCAGCTCAAACCAGGACAGGTTGGGACTGTTTTTT.

This clone was detected only once. The chain has TRBV5-1 and TRBJ2-5, with no clear D. Per germline, CDR1 SGHRS and CDR2 YFSETQ. Trimming cost V 4 bases and J 5 bases, with 9 bases left between them. The CDR3 spans 12 residues. In DNA, the CDR3 is TGCGCCAGCAGCCGATTGACGGAGACCCAGTACTTC. Amino acid sequence: CASSRLTETQYF. The full variable domain, completed using reference TRBV5-1 and TRBJ2-5, is KAGVTQTPRYLIKTRGQQVTLSCSPISGHRSVSWYQQTPGQGLQFLFEYFSETQRNKGNFPGRFSGRQFSNSRSEMNVSTLELGDSALYLCASSRLTETQYFGPGTRLLVL.

CDR3 region: CASSAINTGELFF. The CDR3 DNA reads TGTGCCAGCAGTGCTATCAACACCGGGGAGCTGTTTTTT. The V call is TRBV2, the J call TRBJ2-2; unclear D gene. V dropped 4 bases and J dropped 2 bases, with 5 bases sitting between them. The CDR3 spans 13 residues. CDR1 is SNHLY and CDR2 is FYNNEI in the germline V gene. The whole variable domain, filled in from reference TRBV2 and TRBJ2-2, reads EPEVTQTPSHQVTQMGQEVILRCVPISNHLYFYWYRQILGQKVEFLVSFYNNEISEKSEIFDDQFSVERPDGSNFTLKIRSTKLEDSAMYFCASSAINTGELFFGEGSRLTVL.

V gene TRBV28 combines with J gene TRBJ1-5, with D hard to call. The CDR3 spans 13 residues. The germline V gene has CDR1 MDHEN and CDR2 SYDVKM. Trimming removed 10 bases at V and 6 bases at J, with 16 bases between. The CDR3 here is CAIAPGLGQPQHF. The CDR3 coding sequence is TGTGCCATCGCCCCCGGGCTTGGTCAGCCCCAGCATTTT.

The rearrangement links TRBV2 to TRBJ1-4; 9 positions match TRBD1. Per the germline V gene, CDR1 is SNHLY and CDR2 is FYNNEI. V was clipped by 7 bases and J by 2 bases; unmatched bases: 5. The CDR3 spans 15 residues. CDR3 coding DNA: TGTGCCAGCACCAGACAGGGGGGCACTAATGAAAAACTGTTTTTT. Protein product: CASTRQGGTNEKLFF.

This clone has a handful of counts. The V gene is TRBV27, the J gene TRBJ1-6; no clear D. V lost 3 bases and J 8 bases, leaving 8 bases between the germline ends. The CDR3 runs 13 residues. Germline V gene sequence: CDR1 MNHEY, CDR2 SMNVEV (reference sequence). CDR3 region: CASSLGSYSPLHF. CDR3 DNA sequence: TGTGCCAGCAGTTTGGGCAGTTATTCACCCCTCCACTTT.

This chain uses TRBV30 with TRBJ1-2; 7 positions agree with TRBD1. Germline CDR1 reads GTSNPN; CDR2 reads SVGIG (reference sequence). The CDR3 length is 13 residues. V shed 1 base and J 5 bases; nucleotides not matched to a gene: 4. The CDR3 DNA reads TGTGCCTGGAGTGCCGGGACAGTATATGGCTACACCTTC. Its protein is CAWSAGTVYGYTF.

The chain has TRBV28 and TRBJ1-2; TRBD1 aligns across 7 bases. Germline V gives CDR1 MDHEN, CDR2 SYDVKM. With V trimmed by 7 bases and J by 7 bases, 18 bases remained unmatched. The CDR3 has 16 amino acids. The DNA of the CDR3 is TGTGCCAGCACCATTGGAGGGACAGCGAGCAGCGCTGGCTACACCTTC. This encodes CASTIGGTASSAGYTF.

The chain is built from TRBV6-1 and TRBJ2-7, with 7 positions matching TRBD2. Losses at the gene ends were 10 bases for V and 6 bases for J; bases not matched to a gene: 12. The V gene's germline CDR1 is MNHNS and CDR2 SASEGT. The CDR3 runs to 13 residues. The CDR3 nucleotides read TGTGCCATCACGGGAGGCCCCGGGCGCGAGCAGTACTTC. Translated, it gives CAITGGPGREQYF.

The V call is TRBV10-3, the J call TRBJ2-1; 10 bases match TRBD2. CDR1 ENHRY and CDR2 SYGVKD come from the germline V gene. V lost 2 bases to trimming and J lost 6 bases; unmatched junction nucleotides: 7. The CDR3 runs 16 residues. The CDR3, as DNA: TGTGCCATCAGTGAGCACGGGACTAGCGTCCCCAATGAGCAGTTCTTC. Encoded protein: CAISEHGTSVPNEQFF.

The chain employs TRBV14 and TRBJ1-2; D gene unclear. Germline V gene data show CDR1 as SGHDN and CDR2 as FVKESK. The CDR3 sequence is 17 residues long. V lost 0 bases, J lost 0 bases, and 14 bases lay in between. The CDR3 here is CASSQDEADEANYGYTF. CDR3 DNA: TGTGCCAGCAGCCAAGATGAGGCTGATGAAGCTAACTATGGCTACACCTTC.

The chain uses TRBV30 and TRBJ2-7; perhaps TRBD1 as D (7 bases). The CDR3 is 13 residues long. Germline V gives CDR1 GTSNPN, CDR2 SVGIG (reference sequence). V was cut by 3 bases and J by 2 bases, with 11 bases left in between. CDR3 loop: CAWSQGGAYEQYF. CDR3 coding DNA: TGTGCCTGGAGCCAGGGGGGCGCCTACGAGCAGTACTTC.

The CDR3 spells CATSRDRGLNEQFF. DNA of the CDR3: TGTGCCACCAGCAGAGATAGGGGGCTCAATGAGCAGTTCTTC. The chain employs TRBV15 and TRBJ2-1; 7 bases agree with TRBD1. The CDR3 has 14 residues. The V and J ends lost 0 bases and 6 bases, in that order; junction bases with no gene match: 2. CDR1 and CDR2 from the germline V gene are LNHNV and YYDKDF (reference sequence).

The genes are TRBV29-1 and TRBJ2-1; 7 bases line up with TRBD1. The junction had 7 bases not matched to a gene; V was cut back by 4 bases and J by 7 bases. The CDR3 sequence is 13 residues long. Germline CDR1 SQVTM, CDR2 ANQGSEA. CDR3 coding DNA: TGCAGCGTTGGAAAGACAGGGAATAATGAGCAGTTCTTC. Protein sequence: CSVGKTGNNEQFF.

The genes are TRBV5-6 and TRBJ1-5; no definite D call. This CDR3 spans 15 amino acids. Between the trimmed V and J ends, which lost 1 base and 4 bases, there was a span of 12 bases. Per germline, CDR1 SGHDT and CDR2 YYEEEE. DNA for the CDR3: TGTGCCAGCAGCTTGACGTCTAGTTCTAATCAGCCCCAGCATTTT. Translated, it gives CASSLTSSSNQPQHF.

This clone appeared a few times. V is TRBV30 and J is TRBJ1-2, with D uncertain. The CDR3 is 13 amino acids. Trimming removed 0 bases from V and 6 bases from J, with 11 bases in between. Germline V gene data show CDR1 as GTSNPN and CDR2 as SVGIG (reference sequence). Written as DNA, the CDR3 is TGTGCCTGGAGTGTACGGACCGGGGATGGCTACACCTTC. It specifies CAWSVRTGDGYTF.